This T cell receptor beta chain was retrieved from a study of shared clonotypes between healthy human individuals. Authors' methods: For the immunoSEQ data, sequences were junction-only without quality scores, so filtering differed. Here immunoSEQ multiplex PCR was the method, and the copy in TCRdb shows in-frame clones only, minus some. That table is the source of V, J and clone size, and D and trimming were worked out from the DNA. Of around 1,900,000 clones in the sample, roughly 93% were seen once. Only CD45RO-negative cells positively selected for CCR7 counted as naive CD8 cells, so terminally differentiated effector memory CD45RA+ cells were excluded. The CDR3 is made up of 13 amino acids. V was trimmed by 1 base and J by 0 bases, leaving 3 bases between them. The germline V gene encodes CDR1 SEHNR and CDR2 FQNEAQ (reference sequence). Worth noting for this clone: Within the sample, other DNA sequences also encode this same CDR3.

The chain uses TRBV7-9 and TRBJ1-2; no clear D. Sequenced: naive CD8+ T cells from PBMCs. The receptor was isolated from a man younger than 35 in good health. Some clones in this sample may be carry-over from other donors' samples. The CDR3 region is CASSLGTNYGYTF. CDR3 DNA sequence: TGTGCCAGCAGCTTAGGGACTAACTATGGCTACACCTTC. Combining the CDR3 with reference TRBV7-9 and TRBJ1-2 gives the whole variable domain DTGVSQNPRHKITKRGQNVTFRCDPISEHNRLYWYRQTLGQGPEFLTYFQNEAQLEKSRLLSDRFSAERPKGSFSTLEIQRTEQGDSAMYLCASSLGTNYGYTFGSGTRLTVV.